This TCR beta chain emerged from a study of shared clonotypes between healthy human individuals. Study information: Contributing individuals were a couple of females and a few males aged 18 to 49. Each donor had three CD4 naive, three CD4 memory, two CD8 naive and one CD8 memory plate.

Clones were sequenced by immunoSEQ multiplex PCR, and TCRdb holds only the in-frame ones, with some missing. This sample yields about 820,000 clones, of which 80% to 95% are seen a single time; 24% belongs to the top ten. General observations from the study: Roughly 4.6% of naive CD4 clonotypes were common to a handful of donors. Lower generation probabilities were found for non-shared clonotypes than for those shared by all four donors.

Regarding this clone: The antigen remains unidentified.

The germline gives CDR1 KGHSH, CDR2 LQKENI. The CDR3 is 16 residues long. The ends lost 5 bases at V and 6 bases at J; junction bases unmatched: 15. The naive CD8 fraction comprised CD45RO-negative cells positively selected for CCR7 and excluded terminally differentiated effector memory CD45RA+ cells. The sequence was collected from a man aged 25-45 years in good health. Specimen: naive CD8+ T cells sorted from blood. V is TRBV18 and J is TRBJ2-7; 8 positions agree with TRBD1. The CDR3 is CASSGSPGQGISEQYF. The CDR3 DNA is TGTGCCAGCTCAGGATCGCCTGGACAGGGTATCTCCGAGCAGTACTTC.